Included here is one TCR beta chain sequence, with context. The target antigen is unknown. Produced via immunoSEQ multiplex PCR; TCRdb's table is partial and in-frame only. The sample comprises about 200,000 clones, about 84% of which are singletons, and more than 1.4% rests with the top ten. The sample comes from a study of cytomegalovirus exposure and HLA in healthy donors. Study details: The same platform was used for the roughly 120 validation repertoires and the approximately 670 first-cohort repertoires, a later analysis reported.

Study-level findings and limits: Whilst most TCR sequences proved rare, a subset of public TCRs occurred across many donors. Some TCR beta chains (around 160 of them) were listed as cytomegalovirus-associated.

This CDR3 contains 13 residues. The germline gives CDR1 SGHNT, CDR2 YYREEE (reference sequence). The V gene end was trimmed by 10 bases and the J gene end by 5 bases; junction bases not matched to a gene: 7. Sequencing was performed on PBMCs. The source is a woman aged 18-35 years in good health and CMV-seronegative. The chain combines TRBV5-4 with TRBJ2-3, with TRBD2 matching 10 bases. DNA of the CDR3: TGTGCCCCCAGCGGGGGGGCAGGAGATACGCAGTATTTT. Protein sequence: CAPSGGAGDTQYF.